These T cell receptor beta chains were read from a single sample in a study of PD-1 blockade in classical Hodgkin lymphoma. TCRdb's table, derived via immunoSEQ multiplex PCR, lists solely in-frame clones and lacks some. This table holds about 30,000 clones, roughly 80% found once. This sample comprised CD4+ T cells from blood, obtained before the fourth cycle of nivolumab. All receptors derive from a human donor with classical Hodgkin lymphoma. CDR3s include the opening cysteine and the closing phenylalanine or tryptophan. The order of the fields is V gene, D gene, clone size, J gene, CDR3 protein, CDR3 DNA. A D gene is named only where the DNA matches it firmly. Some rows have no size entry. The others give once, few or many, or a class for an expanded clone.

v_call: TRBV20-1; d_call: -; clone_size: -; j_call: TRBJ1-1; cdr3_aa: CSAWTVAEAFF; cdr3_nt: TGCAGTGCCTGGACAGTCGCTGAAGCTTTCTTT
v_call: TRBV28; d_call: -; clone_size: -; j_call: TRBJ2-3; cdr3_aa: CASSTIGARSTDTQYF; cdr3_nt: TGTGCCAGCAGTACGATAGGGGCGCGGAGCACAGATACGCAGTATTTT
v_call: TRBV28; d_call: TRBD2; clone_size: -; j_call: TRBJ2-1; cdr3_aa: CASSLYPSGLAGARSSYNEQFF; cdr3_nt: TGTGCCAGCAGTTTATACCCCTCGGGACTAGCGGGGGCTCGGAGCTCCTACAATGAGCAGTTCTTC
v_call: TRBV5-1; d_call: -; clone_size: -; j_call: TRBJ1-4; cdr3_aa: CASSGQGYGEKLFF; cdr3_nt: TGCGCCAGCAGCGGCCAGGGGTATGGCGAAAAACTGTTTTTT
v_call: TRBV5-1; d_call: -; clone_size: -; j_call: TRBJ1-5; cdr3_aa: CASSLDGSNQPQHF; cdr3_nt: TGCGCCAGCAGCTTGGACGGATCCAATCAGCCCCAGCATTTT
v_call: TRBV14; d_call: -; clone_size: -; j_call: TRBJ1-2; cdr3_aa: CASSQGSGGTYGYTF; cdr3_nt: TGTGCCAGCAGCCAAGGATCGGGCGGGACCTATGGCTACACCTTC
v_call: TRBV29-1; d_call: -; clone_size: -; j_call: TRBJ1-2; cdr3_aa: CSVGDSPTANYGYTF; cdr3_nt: TGCAGCGTTGGTGACAGTCCCACGGCGAACTATGGCTACACCTTC
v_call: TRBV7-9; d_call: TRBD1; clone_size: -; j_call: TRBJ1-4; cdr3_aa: CASSPTGGNEKLFF; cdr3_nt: TGTGCCAGCAGCCCGACAGGGGGGAATGAAAAACTGTTTTTT
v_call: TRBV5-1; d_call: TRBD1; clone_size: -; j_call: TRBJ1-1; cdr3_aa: CASSFLTSGGTEAFF; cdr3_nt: TGCGCCAGCAGCTTCCTTACGTCAGGGGGTACTGAAGCTTTCTTT
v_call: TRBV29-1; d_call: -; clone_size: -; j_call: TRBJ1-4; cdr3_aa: CSVVVGFNEKLFF; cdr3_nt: TGCAGCGTTGTTGTAGGTTTTAATGAAAAACTGTTTTTT
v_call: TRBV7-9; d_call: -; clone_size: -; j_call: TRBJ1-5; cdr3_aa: CASSLRGQPQHF; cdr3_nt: TGTGCCAGCAGCTTAAGAGGACAGCCCCAGCATTTT
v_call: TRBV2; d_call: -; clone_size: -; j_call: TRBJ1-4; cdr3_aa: CASSAGLPADEKLFF; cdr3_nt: TGTGCCAGCAGCGCGGGCCTCCCGGCAGATGAAAAACTGTTTTTT
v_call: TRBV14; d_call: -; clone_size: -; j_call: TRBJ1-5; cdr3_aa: CASSQDLEGVQHF; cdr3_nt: TGTGCCAGCAGCCAAGATCTCGAGGGGGTCCAGCATTTT
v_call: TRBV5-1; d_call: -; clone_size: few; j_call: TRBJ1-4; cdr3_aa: CASSLVGSNEKLFF; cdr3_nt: TGCGCCAGCAGCTTGGTGGGGTCTAATGAAAAACTGTTTTTT
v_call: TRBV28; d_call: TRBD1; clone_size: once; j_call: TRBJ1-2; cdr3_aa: CASDGQGAGGYGYTF; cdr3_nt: TGTGCCAGCGATGGGCAGGGGGCAGGAGGTTATGGCTACACCTTC
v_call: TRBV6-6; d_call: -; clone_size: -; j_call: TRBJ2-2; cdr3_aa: CASNPGGLGTGELFF; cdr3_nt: TGTGCCAGCAATCCCGGGGGCCTAGGGACCGGGGAGCTGTTTTTT
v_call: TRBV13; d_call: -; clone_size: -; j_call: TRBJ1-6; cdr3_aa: CASSSYGSLWGSPLHF; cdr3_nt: TGTGCCAGCAGCTCTTATGGGTCTCTGTGGGGTTCACCCCTCCACTTT
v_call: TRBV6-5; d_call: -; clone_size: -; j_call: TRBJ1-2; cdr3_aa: CASSYGARYGYTF; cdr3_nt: TGTGCCAGCAGTTACGGGGCACGTTATGGCTACACCTTC
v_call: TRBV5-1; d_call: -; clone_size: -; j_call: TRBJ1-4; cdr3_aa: CASTLTGTKGEKLFF; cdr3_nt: TGCGCCAGCACCTTAACCGGGACTAAAGGGGAAAAACTGTTTTTT
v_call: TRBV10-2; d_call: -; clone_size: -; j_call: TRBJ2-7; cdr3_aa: CASSEAPDNSYEQYF; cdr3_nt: TGCGCCAGCAGTGAGGCCCCAGACAACTCCTACGAGCAGTACTTC
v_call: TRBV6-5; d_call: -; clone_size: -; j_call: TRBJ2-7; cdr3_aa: CASSLGYYEQYF; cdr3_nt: TGTGCCAGCAGTTTGGGTTACTACGAGCAGTACTTC
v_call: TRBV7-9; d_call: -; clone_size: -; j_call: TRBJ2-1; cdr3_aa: CASSSIRSSYNEQFF; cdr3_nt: TGTGCCAGCAGCTCCATCAGGAGCTCCTACAATGAGCAGTTCTTC
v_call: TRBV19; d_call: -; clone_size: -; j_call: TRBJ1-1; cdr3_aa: CASARDRASTEAFF; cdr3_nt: TGTGCCAGCGCTAGGGACCGGGCGAGCACTGAAGCTTTCTTT
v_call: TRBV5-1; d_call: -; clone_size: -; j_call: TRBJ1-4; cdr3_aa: CASSLEGQKNEKLFF; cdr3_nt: TGCGCCAGCAGCTTGGAGGGACAAAAGAATGAAAAACTGTTTTTT
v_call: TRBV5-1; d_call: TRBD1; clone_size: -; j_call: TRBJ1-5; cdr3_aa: CASSLEGQDGNQPQHF; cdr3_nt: TGCGCCAGCAGCTTGGAGGGACAGGACGGCAATCAGCCCCAGCATTTT
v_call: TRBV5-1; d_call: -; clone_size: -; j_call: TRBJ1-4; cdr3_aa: CASSLEQGPNEKLFF; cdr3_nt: TGCGCCAGCAGCTTGGAACAGGGCCCGAATGAAAAACTGTTTTTT
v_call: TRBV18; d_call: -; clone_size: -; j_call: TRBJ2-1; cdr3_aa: CASSPSFYNEQFF; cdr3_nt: TGTGCCAGCTCACCATCCTTCTACAATGAGCAGTTCTTC
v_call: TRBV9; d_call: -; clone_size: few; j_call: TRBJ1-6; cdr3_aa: CASSVRGYNSPLHF; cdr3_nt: TGTGCCAGCAGCGTAAGGGGCTATAATTCACCCCTCCACTTT
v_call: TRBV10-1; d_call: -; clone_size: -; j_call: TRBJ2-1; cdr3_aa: CASSEGPYNGQFF; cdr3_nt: TGCGCCAGCAGTGAGGGGCCCTACAATGGGCAGTTCTTC
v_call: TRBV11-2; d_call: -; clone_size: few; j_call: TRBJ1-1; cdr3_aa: CASSLTMGVRNTEAFF; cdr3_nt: TGTGCCAGCAGCCTCACGATGGGGGTTAGGAACACTGAAGCTTTCTTT
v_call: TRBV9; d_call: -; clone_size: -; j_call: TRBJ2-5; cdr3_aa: CASSVGGWDMGETQYF; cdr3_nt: TGTGCCAGCAGCGTAGGAGGCTGGGACATGGGAGAGACCCAGTACTTC
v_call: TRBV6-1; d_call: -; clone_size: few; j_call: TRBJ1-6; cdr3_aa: CASSEWSYNSPLHF; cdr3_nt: TGTGCCAGCAGTGAGTGGTCCTATAATTCACCCCTCCACTTT
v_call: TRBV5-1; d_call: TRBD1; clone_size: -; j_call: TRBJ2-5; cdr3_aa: CASRAGTGQETQYF; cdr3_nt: TGCGCCAGCAGAGCCGGGACAGGCCAAGAGACCCAGTACTTC
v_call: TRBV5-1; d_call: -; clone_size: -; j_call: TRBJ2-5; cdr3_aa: CASSLGRGQGETQYF; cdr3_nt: TGCGCCAGCAGCCTAGGTCGGGGGCAAGGAGAGACCCAGTACTTC
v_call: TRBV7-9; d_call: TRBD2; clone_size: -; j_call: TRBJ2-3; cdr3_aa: CASSSPGTSGVSGTDTQYF; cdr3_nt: TGTGCCAGCAGTTCTCCCGGGACTAGCGGGGTTTCTGGCACAGATACGCAGTATTTT
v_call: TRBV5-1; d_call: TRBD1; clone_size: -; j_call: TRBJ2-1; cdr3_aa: CASSPTGTGAPEQFF; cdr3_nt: TGCGCCAGCAGTCCAACCGGGACAGGGGCCCCCGAGCAGTTCTTC
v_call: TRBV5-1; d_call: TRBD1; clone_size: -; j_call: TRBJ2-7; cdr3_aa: CASSLQGALPYEQYF; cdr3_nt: TGCGCCAGCAGCTTACAGGGGGCCCTTCCTTACGAGCAGTACTTC
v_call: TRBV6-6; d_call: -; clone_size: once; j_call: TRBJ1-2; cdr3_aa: CASSTSGFYGYTF; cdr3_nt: TGTGCCAGCAGTACCTCAGGGTTCTATGGCTACACCTTC
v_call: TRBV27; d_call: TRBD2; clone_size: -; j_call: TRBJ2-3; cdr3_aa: CASTPGGGRRTDTQYF; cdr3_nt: TGTGCCAGCACCCCCGGGGGGGGGAGGCGCACAGATACGCAGTATTTT
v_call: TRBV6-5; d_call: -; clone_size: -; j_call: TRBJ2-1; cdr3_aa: CASSRRTESNEQFF; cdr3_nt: TGTGCCAGCAGTCGCCGGACTGAGAGCAATGAGCAGTTCTTC
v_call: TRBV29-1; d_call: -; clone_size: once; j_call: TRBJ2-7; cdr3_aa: CSVVAVRGYEQYF; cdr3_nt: TGCAGCGTTGTGGCCGTTCGTGGCTACGAGCAGTACTTC
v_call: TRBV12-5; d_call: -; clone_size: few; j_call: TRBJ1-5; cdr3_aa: CASGLGGQPQHF; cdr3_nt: TGTGCTAGTGGTTTGGGGGGTCAGCCCCAGCATTTT
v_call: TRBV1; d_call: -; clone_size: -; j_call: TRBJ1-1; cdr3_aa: CTSSQARNAITEAFF; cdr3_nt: TGCACCAGCAGCCAAGCCCGCAATGCGATCACTGAAGCTTTCTTT
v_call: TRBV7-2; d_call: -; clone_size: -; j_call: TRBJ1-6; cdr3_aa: CASRRGQTNSPLHF; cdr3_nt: TGTGCCAGCAGGCGCGGACAGACTAATTCACCCCTCCACTTT
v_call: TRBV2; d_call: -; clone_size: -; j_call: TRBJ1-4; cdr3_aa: CASSPQGGEKLFF; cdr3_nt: TGTGCCAGCAGCCCACAGGGAGGTGAAAAACTGTTTTTT
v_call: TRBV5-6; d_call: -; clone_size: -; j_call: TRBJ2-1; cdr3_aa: CASSNTRGTATGLNEQFF; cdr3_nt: TGTGCCAGCAGCAATACACGGGGGACGGCGACAGGCCTCAATGAGCAGTTCTTC
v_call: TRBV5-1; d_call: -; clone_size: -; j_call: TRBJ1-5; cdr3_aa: CASRIDGNQPQHF; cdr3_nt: TGCGCCAGCAGGATCGACGGGAATCAGCCCCAGCATTTT
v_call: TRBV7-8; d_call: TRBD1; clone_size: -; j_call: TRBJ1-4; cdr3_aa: CASSSAGGTGREKLFF; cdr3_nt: TGTGCCAGCAGCTCCGCGGGCGGGACAGGGAGGGAAAAACTGTTTTTT
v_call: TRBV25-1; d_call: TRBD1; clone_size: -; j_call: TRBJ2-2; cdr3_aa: CASGGQSNTGELFF; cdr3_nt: TGTGCCAGCGGGGGACAGTCGAACACCGGGGAGCTGTTTTTT
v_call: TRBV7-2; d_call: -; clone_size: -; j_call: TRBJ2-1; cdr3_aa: CASSLARGANYNEQFF; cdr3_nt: TGTGCCAGCAGCTTAGCGCGAGGGGCTAACTACAATGAGCAGTTCTTC
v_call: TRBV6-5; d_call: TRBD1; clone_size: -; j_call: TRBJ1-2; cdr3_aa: CASSPSDRIYGYTF; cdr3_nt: TGTGCCAGCAGTCCTTCGGACAGGATCTATGGCTACACCTTC
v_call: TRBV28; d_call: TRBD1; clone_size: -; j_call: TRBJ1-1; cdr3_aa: CASSFMGRGQGNTEAFF; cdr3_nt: TGTGCCAGCAGTTTTATGGGCAGAGGACAGGGGAACACTGAAGCTTTCTTT